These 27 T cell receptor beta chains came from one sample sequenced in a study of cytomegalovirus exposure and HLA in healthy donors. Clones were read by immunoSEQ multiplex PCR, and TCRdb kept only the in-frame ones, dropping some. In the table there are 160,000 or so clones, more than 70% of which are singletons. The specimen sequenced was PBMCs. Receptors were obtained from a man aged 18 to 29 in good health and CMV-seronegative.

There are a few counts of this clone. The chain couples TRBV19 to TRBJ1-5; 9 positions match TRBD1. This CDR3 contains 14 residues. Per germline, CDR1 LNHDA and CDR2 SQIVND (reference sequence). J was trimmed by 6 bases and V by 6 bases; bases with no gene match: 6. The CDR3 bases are TGTGCCAGTAGACGGGACAGGGAACGTCAGCCCCAGCATTTT. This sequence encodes CASRRDRERQPQHF.

CDR3 in amino acids: CASSLDSGKKTQYF. CDR3 in DNA: TGTGCCAGCAGCTTAGATTCGGGGAAAAAGACCCAGTACTTC. The rearrangement joins TRBV11-2 to TRBJ2-5; D may be TRBD2 (5 bases). CDR3 length: 14 amino acids. Germline V gene lookup returns CDR1 SGHAT and CDR2 FQNNGV. Trimming left V 0 bases short and J 6 bases short, with 11 bases between.

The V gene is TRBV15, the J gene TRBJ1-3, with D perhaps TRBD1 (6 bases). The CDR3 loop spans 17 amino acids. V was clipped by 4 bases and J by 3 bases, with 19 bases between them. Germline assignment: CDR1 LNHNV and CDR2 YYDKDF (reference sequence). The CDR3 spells CATSIIFQGIRGNTIYF. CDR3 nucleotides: TGTGCCACCAGCATCATTTTTCAGGGGATTCGTGGAAACACCATATATTTT.

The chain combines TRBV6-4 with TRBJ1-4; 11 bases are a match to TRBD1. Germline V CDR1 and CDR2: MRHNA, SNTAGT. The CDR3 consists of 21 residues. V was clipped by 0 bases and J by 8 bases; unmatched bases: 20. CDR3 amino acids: CASSDSRTLEKDRGRLEKLFF. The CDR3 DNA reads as TGTGCCAGCAGTGACTCACGGACTCTTGAAAAGGACAGGGGGCGGTTAGAAAAACTGTTTTTT.

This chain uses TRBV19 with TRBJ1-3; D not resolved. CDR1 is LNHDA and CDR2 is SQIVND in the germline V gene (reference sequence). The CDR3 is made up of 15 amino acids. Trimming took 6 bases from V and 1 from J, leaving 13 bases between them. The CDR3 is CASRWAFESGNTIYF. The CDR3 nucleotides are TGTGCCAGTAGATGGGCCTTTGAATCTGGAAACACCATATATTTT.

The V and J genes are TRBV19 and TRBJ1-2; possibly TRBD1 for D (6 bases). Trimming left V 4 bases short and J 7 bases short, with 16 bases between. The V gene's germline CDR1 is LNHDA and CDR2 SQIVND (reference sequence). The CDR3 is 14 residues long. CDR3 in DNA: TGTGCCAGTAGTACCATACAGGGTTCCTTTGGCTACACCTTC. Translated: CASSTIQGSFGYTF.

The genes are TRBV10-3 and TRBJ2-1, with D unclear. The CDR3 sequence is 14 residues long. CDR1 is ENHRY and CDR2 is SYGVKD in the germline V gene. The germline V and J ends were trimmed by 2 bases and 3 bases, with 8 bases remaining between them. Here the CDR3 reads CAISELQDYNEQFF. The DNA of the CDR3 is TGTGCCATCAGTGAGCTTCAGGACTACAATGAGCAGTTCTTC.

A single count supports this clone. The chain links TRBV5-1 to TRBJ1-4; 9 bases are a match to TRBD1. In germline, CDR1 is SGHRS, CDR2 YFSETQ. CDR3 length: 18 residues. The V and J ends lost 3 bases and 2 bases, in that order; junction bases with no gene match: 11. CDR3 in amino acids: CASSYPRDRDGTNEKLFF. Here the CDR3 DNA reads TGCGCCAGCAGCTATCCCCGGGACAGGGATGGGACTAATGAAAAACTGTTTTTT.

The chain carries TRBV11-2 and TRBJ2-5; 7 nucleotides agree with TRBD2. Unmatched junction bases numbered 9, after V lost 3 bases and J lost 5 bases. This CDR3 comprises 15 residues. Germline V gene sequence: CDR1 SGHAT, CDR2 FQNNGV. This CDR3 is CASSFGLAAGETQYF. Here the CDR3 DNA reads TGTGCCAGCAGCTTTGGGCTAGCGGCTGGGGAGACCCAGTACTTC.

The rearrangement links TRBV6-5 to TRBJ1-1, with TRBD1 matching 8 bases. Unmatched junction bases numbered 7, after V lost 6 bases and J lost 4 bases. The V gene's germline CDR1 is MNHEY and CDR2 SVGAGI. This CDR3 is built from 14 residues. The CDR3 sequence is CASSDGTGPTEAFF. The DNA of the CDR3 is TGTGCCAGCAGCGACGGGACAGGCCCCACTGAAGCTTTCTTT.

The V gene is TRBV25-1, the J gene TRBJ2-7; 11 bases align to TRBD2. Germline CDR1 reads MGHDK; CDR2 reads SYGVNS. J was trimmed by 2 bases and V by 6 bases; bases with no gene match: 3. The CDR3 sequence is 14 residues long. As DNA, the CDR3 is TGTGCCAGCAGCCAGACTAGCGGGACCTACGAGCAGTACTTC. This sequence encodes CASSQTSGTYEQYF.

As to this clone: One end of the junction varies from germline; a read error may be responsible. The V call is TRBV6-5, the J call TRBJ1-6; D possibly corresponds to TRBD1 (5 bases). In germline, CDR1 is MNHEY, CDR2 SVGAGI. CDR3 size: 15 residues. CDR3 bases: TGTGCCAGCAGTTACTCGACAGTTGCGAATTCACCCCTCCGCTTT. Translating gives CASSYSTVANSPLRF.

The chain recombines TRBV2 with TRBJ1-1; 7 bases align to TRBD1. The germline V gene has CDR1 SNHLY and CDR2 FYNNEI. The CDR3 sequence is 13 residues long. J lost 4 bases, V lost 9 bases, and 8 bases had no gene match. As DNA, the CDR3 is TGTGCCAGAAGCAGGGGGGAAGGCACTGAAGCTTTCTTT. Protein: CARSRGEGTEAFF.

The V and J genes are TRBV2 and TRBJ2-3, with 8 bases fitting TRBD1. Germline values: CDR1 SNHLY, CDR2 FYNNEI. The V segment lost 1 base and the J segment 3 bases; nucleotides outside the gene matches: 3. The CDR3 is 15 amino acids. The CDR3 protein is CASSEGQGITDTQYF. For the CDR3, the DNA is TGTGCCAGCAGTGAAGGACAGGGGATTACAGATACGCAGTATTTT. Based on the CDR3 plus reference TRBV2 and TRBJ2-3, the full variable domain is EPEVTQTPSHQVTQMGQEVILRCVPISNHLYFYWYRQILGQKVEFLVSFYNNEISEKSEIFDDQFSVERPDGSNFTLKIRSTKLEDSAMYFCASSEGQGITDTQYFGPGTRLTVL.

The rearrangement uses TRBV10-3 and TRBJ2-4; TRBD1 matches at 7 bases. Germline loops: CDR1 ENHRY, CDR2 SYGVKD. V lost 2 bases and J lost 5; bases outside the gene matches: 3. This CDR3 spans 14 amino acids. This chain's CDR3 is CAISEGQGENIQYF. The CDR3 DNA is TGTGCCATCAGTGAGGGGCAGGGGGAAAACATTCAGTACTTC.

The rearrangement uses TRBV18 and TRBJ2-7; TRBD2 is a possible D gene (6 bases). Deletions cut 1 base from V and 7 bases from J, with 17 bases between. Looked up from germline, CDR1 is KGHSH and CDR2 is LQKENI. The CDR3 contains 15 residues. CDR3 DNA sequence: TGTGCCAGCTCACCACGGGTTGGAAGGGAGGCAGAGCAGTACTTC. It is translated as CASSPRVGREAEQYF.

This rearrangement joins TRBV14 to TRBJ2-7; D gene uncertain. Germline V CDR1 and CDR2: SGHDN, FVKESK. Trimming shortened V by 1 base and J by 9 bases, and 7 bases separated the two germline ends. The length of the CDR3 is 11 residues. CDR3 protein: CASSQGNLQYF. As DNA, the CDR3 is TGTGCCAGCAGCCAAGGTAATTTGCAGTACTTC.

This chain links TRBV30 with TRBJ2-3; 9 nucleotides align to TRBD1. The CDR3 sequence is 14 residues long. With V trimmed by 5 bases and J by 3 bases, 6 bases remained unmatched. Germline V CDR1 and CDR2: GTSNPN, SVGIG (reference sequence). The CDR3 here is CAWGRDRETDTQYF. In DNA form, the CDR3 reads TGTGCCTGGGGCCGGGACAGGGAAACAGATACGCAGTATTTT.

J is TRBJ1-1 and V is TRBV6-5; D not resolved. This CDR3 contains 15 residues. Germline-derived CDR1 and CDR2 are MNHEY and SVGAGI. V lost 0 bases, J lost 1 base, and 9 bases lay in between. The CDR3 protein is CASSYSIAGNTEAFF. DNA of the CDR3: TGTGCCAGCAGTTACTCGATTGCGGGGAACACTGAAGCTTTCTTT.

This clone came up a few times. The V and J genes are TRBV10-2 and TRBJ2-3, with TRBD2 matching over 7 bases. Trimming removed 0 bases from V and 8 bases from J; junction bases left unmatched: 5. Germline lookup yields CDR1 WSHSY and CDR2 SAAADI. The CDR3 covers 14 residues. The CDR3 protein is CASSESQAGSTQYF. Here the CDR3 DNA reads TGCGCCAGCAGTGAGTCTCAAGCGGGATCTACGCAGTATTTT.

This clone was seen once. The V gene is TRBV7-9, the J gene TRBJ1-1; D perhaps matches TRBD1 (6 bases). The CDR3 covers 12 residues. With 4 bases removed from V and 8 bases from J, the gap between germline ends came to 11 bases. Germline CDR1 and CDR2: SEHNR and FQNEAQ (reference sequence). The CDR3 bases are TGTGCCAGCAGCTCCGGACAGTTAGAAGCTTTCTTT. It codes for CASSSGQLEAFF.

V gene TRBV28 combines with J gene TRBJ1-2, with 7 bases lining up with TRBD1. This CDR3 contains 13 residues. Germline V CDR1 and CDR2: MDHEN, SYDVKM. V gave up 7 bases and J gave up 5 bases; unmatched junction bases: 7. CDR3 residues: CASTTGTAYGYTF. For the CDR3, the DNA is TGTGCCAGCACGACCGGGACAGCTTATGGCTACACCTTC.

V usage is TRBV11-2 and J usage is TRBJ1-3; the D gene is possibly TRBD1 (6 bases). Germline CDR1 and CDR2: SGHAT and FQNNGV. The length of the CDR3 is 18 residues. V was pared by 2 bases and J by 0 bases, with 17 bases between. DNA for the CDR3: TGTGCCAGCAGCTTAAGTAGACTCCTCAGGGGCTCTGGAAACACCATATATTTT. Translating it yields CASSLSRLLRGSGNTIYF.

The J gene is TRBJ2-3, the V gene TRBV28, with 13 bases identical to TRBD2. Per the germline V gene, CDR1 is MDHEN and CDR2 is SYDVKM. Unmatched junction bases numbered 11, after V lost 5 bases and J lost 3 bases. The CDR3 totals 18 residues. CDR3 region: CASSPGLAGAVRTDTQYF. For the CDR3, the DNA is TGTGCCAGCAGTCCTGGACTAGCGGGGGCTGTTCGGACAGATACGCAGTATTTT.

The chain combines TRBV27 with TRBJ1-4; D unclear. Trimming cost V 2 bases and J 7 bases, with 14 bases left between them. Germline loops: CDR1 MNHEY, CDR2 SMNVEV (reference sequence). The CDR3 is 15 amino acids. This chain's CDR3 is CASSLVWGGREKLFF. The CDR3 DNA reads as TGTGCCAGCAGTTTAGTTTGGGGAGGCCGTGAAAAACTGTTTTTT.

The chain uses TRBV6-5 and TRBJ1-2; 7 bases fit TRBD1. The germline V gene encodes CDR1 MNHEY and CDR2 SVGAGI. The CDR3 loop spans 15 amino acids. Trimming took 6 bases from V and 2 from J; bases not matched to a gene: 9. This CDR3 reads CASRPLQGRNYGYTF. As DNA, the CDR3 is TGTGCCAGCAGGCCTTTACAGGGGAGGAACTATGGCTACACCTTC.

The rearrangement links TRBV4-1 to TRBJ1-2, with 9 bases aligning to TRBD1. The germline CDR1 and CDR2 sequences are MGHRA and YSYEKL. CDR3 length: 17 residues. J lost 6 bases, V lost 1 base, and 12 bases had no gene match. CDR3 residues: CASSQGSGQGVSNGYTF. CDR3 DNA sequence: TGCGCCAGCAGCCAAGGGTCGGGACAGGGAGTGAGTAATGGCTACACCTTC.